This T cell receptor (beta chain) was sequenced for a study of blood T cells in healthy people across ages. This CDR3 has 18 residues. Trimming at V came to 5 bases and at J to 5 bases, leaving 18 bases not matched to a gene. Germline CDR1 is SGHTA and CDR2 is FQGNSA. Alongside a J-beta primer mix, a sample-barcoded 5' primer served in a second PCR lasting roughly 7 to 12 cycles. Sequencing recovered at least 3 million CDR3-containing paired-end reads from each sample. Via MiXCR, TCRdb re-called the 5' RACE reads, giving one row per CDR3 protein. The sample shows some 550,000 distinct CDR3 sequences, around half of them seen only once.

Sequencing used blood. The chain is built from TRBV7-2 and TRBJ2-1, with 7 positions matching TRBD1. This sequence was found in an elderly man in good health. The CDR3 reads CASSTINLGRGPNNEQFF. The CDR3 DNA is TGTGCCAGCAGCACGATCAACCTGGGAAGGGGGCCAAACAATGAGCAGTTCTTC.